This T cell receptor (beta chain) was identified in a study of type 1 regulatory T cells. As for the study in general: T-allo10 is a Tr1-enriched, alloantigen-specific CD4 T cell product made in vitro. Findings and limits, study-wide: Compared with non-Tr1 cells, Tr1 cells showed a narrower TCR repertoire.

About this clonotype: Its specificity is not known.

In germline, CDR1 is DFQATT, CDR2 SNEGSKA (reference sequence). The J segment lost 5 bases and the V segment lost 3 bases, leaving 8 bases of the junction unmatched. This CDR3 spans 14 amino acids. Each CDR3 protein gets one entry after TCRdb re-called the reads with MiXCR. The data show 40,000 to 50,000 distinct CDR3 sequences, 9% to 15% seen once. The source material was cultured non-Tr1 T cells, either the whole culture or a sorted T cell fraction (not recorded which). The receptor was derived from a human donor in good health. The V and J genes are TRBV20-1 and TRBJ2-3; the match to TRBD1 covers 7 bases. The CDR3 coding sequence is TGCAGTGCTAGTGACAGGGTCTTTGGAGATACGCAGTATTTT. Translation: CSASDRVFGDTQYF.